Listed below are T cell receptor beta chains from one sample, sequenced in a study of CD8 T cells in ankylosing spondylitis. MiXCR was run by TCRdb on the 5' RACE reads, yielding one entry per CDR3 protein. The sample carries around 890,000 distinct CDR3 sequences, approximately 10% recorded once. What was sequenced was blood, either unsorted or a sorted T cell fraction (not recorded which). The source is a male donor with ankylosing spondylitis. Both conserved end residues are part of each CDR3. The D gene is left open where the match is weak. Expanded clones get a size class; other rows say once, few or many, or leave the size out.

d_call	j_call	clone_size	v_call	cdr3_aa	cdr3_nt
TRBD1	TRBJ2-5	few	TRBV18	CASSPDRSETQYF	TGTGCCAGCTCACCGGACAGGTCAGAGACCCAGTACTTC
.	TRBJ2-7	many	TRBV7-2	CASSSYLKPTEQYF	TGTGCCAGCAGTTCCTACCTAAAACCTACCGAGCAGTACTTC
TRBD1	TRBJ2-7	.	TRBV7-6	CASSLSDRVNDEQYF	TGTGCCAGCAGCTTATCGGACAGGGTAAACGACGAGCAGTACTTC
.	TRBJ2-5	.	TRBV5-1	CASSLTRATSQETQYF	TGCGCCAGCAGCTTGACCCGAGCGACCTCCCAAGAGACCCAGTACTTC
.	TRBJ1-5	.	TRBV9	CASSGGTQQPQHF	TGTGCCAGCAGCGGAGGGACCCAACAGCCCCAGCATTTT
.	TRBJ1-1	.	TRBV11-2	CASSSLKGRDTEAFF	TGTGCCAGCAGCTCCCTGAAAGGGCGGGACACTGAAGCTTTCTTT
TRBD2	TRBJ2-1	few	TRBV18	CATHLSGVNNEQFF	TGTGCCACCCATTTGAGCGGGGTAAACAATGAGCAGTTCTTC
.	TRBJ2-3	few	TRBV20-1	CSAPRGGAGDTQYF	TGCAGTGCTCCCCGTGGGGGGGCTGGGGATACGCAGTATTTT
.	TRBJ1-1	.	TRBV7-9	CASSPPPTGNTEAFF	TGTGCCAGCAGCCCACCACCGACAGGGAACACTGAAGCTTTCTTT
.	TRBJ1-3	.	TRBV5-1	CASSSTGGNTIYF	TGCGCCAGCAGCTCGACCGGGGGAAACACCATATATTTT
.	TRBJ2-5	few	TRBV9	CASSVSRWATGGTQYF	TGTGCCAGCAGCGTCTCCCGGTGGGCAACCGGTGGGACCCAGTACTTC
.	TRBJ2-2	many	TRBV7-9	CASSLDVSGELFF	TGTGCCAGCAGCTTGGACGTCAGCGGGGAGCTGTTTTTT
.	TRBJ2-1	few	TRBV7-2	CASSPENEQFF	TGTGCCAGCAGCCCTGAAAATGAGCAGTTCTTC
.	TRBJ1-4	.	TRBV20-1	CSAATGLREKLFF	TGCAGTGCCGCAACAGGGCTAAGGGAAAAACTGTTTTTT
.	TRBJ1-1	few	TRBV20-1	CSAIRGGMNTEAFF	TGCAGTGCTATCAGGGGAGGTATGAACACTGAAGCTTTCTTT
.	TRBJ2-5	.	TRBV12-3/TRBV12-4	CASSYNFKYQETQYF	TGTGCCAGCAGTTACAACTTCAAGTACCAAGAGACCCAGTACTTC
.	TRBJ2-1	.	TRBV11-2	CASSHPIRTPLSYNEQFF	TGTGCCAGCAGCCACCCTATAAGGACACCCCTCTCCTACAATGAGCAGTTCTTC
.	TRBJ1-4	few	TRBV5-1	CASSDQWSNEKLFF	TGCGCCAGCAGCGATCAATGGTCTAACGAAAAACTGTTTTTT
.	TRBJ1-5	.	TRBV20-1	CSARAVIDQPQHF	TGCAGTGCCAGGGCGGTTATAGACCAGCCCCAGCATTTT
.	TRBJ1-1	many	TRBV6-5	CASSYGGTMNTEAFF	TGTGCCAGCAGTTACGGAGGGACCATGAACACTGAAGCTTTCTTT
.	TRBJ2-5	.	TRBV20-1	CSARSMGETQYF	TGCAGTGCTAGAAGTATGGGTGAGACCCAGTACTTC
TRBD1	TRBJ2-1	.	TRBV20-1	CSARDPDRGYNEQFF	TGCAGTGCTAGAGACCCGGACAGGGGTTACAATGAGCAGTTCTTC
.	TRBJ1-2	many	TRBV20-1	CIIWDGVYGYTF	TGCATAATTTGGGATGGAGTGTATGGCTACACCTTC
.	TRBJ2-5	.	TRBV5-1	CASSRYRAQETQYF	TGCGCCAGCAGCCGTTACAGGGCCCAAGAGACCCAGTACTTC
TRBD1	TRBJ2-5	many	TRBV29-1	CSVKTGEETQYF	TGCAGCGTAAAGACAGGGGAAGAGACCCAGTACTTC
.	TRBJ2-6	few	TRBV20-1	CSARQGTFLSGANVLTF	TGCAGTGCTAGACAAGGGACGTTCCTCTCAGGGGCCAACGTCCTGACTTTC